This is a list of T cell receptor beta chains from one sample in a study of technical replicates of blood from a few donors. The table came from immunoSEQ multiplex PCR; TCRdb's copy has only in-frame clones and leaves some out. The table has just under 100,000 clones, 95% seen once; the top ten hold roughly 0.21%. The sequencing sample was made of T cells isolated from PBMCs. Receptors originate from a human donor in good health. Both conserved end residues are part of each CDR3. D genes are given only for firm matches. Clone size is not always given. Where it is, it says once, few, many or a class for expanded clones.

clone size	V gene	D gene	J gene	CDR3 DNA	CDR3 protein
few	TRBV2	NA	TRBJ2-5	TGTGCCAGCATGGGTACGGGGACCCAGTACTTC	CASMGTGTQYF
NA	TRBV2	TRBD2	TRBJ2-7	TGTGCCAGGGCCCGGACTAGCGGGAGTGGGGTTTACGAGCAGTACTTC	CARARTSGSGVYEQYF
NA	TRBV5-1	TRBD1	TRBJ2-7	TGCGCCAGCAGCGCCCCGGACAGGGGGGAATACGAGCAGTACTTC	CASSAPDRGEYEQYF
NA	TRBV18	NA	TRBJ2-1	TGTGCCAGCTCACCAGTTGGGGGGAAAACCTACAATGAGCAGTTCTTC	CASSPVGGKTYNEQFF
NA	TRBV7-9	NA	TRBJ1-1	TGTGCCAGCAGCCCTCCCCCTGAAGCTTTCTTT	CASSPPPEAFF
NA	TRBV7-9	NA	TRBJ2-5	TGTGCCAGCAGCGGGGGAGGGACACAGAACCTCCAAGAGACCCAGTACTTC	CASSGGGTQNLQETQYF
NA	TRBV28	TRBD2	TRBJ2-1	TGTGCCAGCAGTATAGCGGGATCTTACAATGAGCAGTTCTTC	CASSIAGSYNEQFF
NA	TRBV6-5	TRBD1	TRBJ2-7	TGTGCCAGCAGTAAAAACAGGGGAACCTACGAGCAGTACTTC	CASSKNRGTYEQYF
NA	TRBV7-9	NA	TRBJ2-5	TGTGCCAGCAGCTTAGCGGAAGGACAGTACCGGGAGACCCAGTACTTC	CASSLAEGQYRETQYF
NA	TRBV28	TRBD2	TRBJ2-1	TGTGCCAGCGGCCCCAACGAACCTTCGGCTAGCGGGGGTATCGTGGAGCAGTTCTTC	CASGPNEPSASGGIVEQFF
NA	TRBV2	TRBD2	TRBJ2-7	TGTGCCAGCAGTGCTGAAGCGGGAGACAGCTACGAGCAGTACTTC	CASSAEAGDSYEQYF
NA	TRBV5-6	TRBD1	TRBJ2-1	TGTGCCAGCAGCTTGGTGGGGACAGTTGGGCCCTACAATGAGCAGTTCTTC	CASSLVGTVGPYNEQFF
NA	TRBV6-1	TRBD1	TRBJ2-7	TGTGCCAGCAGTCGGGCCGGGACAGGGTCGTACGAGCAGTACTTC	CASSRAGTGSYEQYF
NA	TRBV7-2	TRBD2	TRBJ2-5	TGTGCCAGCAGCTTCTGGACTAGCGGGAGTCAAGAGACCCAGTACTTC	CASSFWTSGSQETQYF
NA	TRBV2	TRBD1	TRBJ2-3	TGTGCCAGCAGGCTTGACAGGGGTCGCACAGATACGCAGTATTTT	CASRLDRGRTDTQYF
NA	TRBV7-2	NA	TRBJ1-4	TGTGCCAGCAGCATGTATCTATATGAAAAACTGTTTTTT	CASSMYLYEKLFF
NA	TRBV16	TRBD2	TRBJ2-7	TGTGCCAGCCGCCCGGGGGGTATTACCTACGAGCAGTACTTC	CASRPGGITYEQYF
NA	TRBV5-1	NA	TRBJ2-3	TGCGCCAGCAGCTTGGAAGCGGCAGATACGCAGTATTTT	CASSLEAADTQYF
once	TRBV5-1	NA	TRBJ2-3	TGCGCCAGCAGCGTCCAACAACGCACAGATACGCAGTATTTT	CASSVQQRTDTQYF
NA	TRBV19	TRBD1	TRBJ1-1	TGTGCCAGTAGTGCGCGGACAGGGCGACTTTGGGGTTTCTTT	CASSARTGRLWGFF
NA	TRBV6-1	TRBD1	TRBJ1-1	TGTGCCAGCACGGTCGACAGGCAGGGGGACACTGAAGCTTTCTTT	CASTVDRQGDTEAFF
NA	TRBV6-6	NA	TRBJ1-2	TGTGCCAGCAGTCCTCAACGGACAGCCCCCTACGGCTACACCTTC	CASSPQRTAPYGYTF
NA	TRBV28	NA	TRBJ2-7	TGTGCCAGCAGTTTATCTCCTCAAAGCGCCAACCTCCACTTC	CASSLSPQSANLHF
NA	TRBV23-1	NA	TRBJ1-4	TGCGCCAGCAGTACCCGATTTGTTTGCCCGGGGATTGAAAAACTGTTTTTT	CASSTRFVCPGIEKLFF
NA	TRBV6-6	NA	TRBJ2-2	TGTGCCAGCAGATCGTGGAGGCTGTTTTTT	CASRSWRLFF
NA	TRBV4-1	NA	TRBJ2-1	TGCGCCAGCAGCCAAGCCCCGACTGTCGATGAGCAGTTCTTC	CASSQAPTVDEQFF
once	TRBV6-1	TRBD2	TRBJ2-3	TGTGCCAGCAGTGATCTAGCGGGGGGGGGTCCAGATACGCAGTATTTT	CASSDLAGGGPDTQYF
once	TRBV9	NA	TRBJ2-1	TGTGCCAGCAGCGTAAACGGCAATGAGCAGTTCTTC	CASSVNGNEQFF
once	TRBV10-3	TRBD1	TRBJ2-1	TGTGCCATCAGTGAGTATGACAGGGGTCCTGACAATGAGCAGTTCTTC	CAISEYDRGPDNEQFF
NA	TRBV7-8	TRBD1	TRBJ1-5	TGTGCCAGCAGCGGGACAGGTTTCGCCAATCAGCCCCAGCATTTT	CASSGTGFANQPQHF
NA	TRBV4-2	TRBD2	TRBJ2-5	TGTGCCAGCAGCCAAGATTTCCTAGCGGGGTTTAATAACCAAGAGACCCAGTACTTC	CASSQDFLAGFNNQETQYF
NA	TRBV1	NA	TRBJ1-2	TGCACCAGCAGCCCGGAGGGACTCGTGTTCCAAGGCTACACCTTC	CTSSPEGLVFQGYTF
NA	TRBV29-1	NA	TRBJ2-5	TGCAGCGCAACCAGGACATCGGAGTCCCAGTACTTC	CSATRTSESQYF
NA	TRBV30	NA	TRBJ1-4	TGTGCCTGGAGTGTCCAGGGGAGACATTGGGATGAAAAACTGTTTTTT	CAWSVQGRHWDEKLFF
NA	TRBV29-1	TRBD1	TRBJ1-4	TGCAGCGTTTCAGGCCACAGGGGGCTTGGGGAAAAACTGTTTTTT	CSVSGHRGLGEKLFF
NA	TRBV30	NA	TRBJ1-5	TGTGCCTGGAGTGTGTCGGGCAATCAGCCCCAGCATTTT	CAWSVSGNQPQHF
NA	TRBV7-9	NA	TRBJ1-5	TGTGCCAGCAGCTTTGGGGGGACCAATCAGCCCCAGCATTTT	CASSFGGTNQPQHF
NA	TRBV5-6	TRBD1	TRBJ1-1	TGTGCCAGCAGCTTGGGCCCGCAGGGGGAGAACACTGAAGCTTTCTTT	CASSLGPQGENTEAFF
NA	TRBV2	NA	TRBJ1-5	TGTGCCAGCAAGGTTGACAGAAGCAATCAGCCCCAGCATTTT	CASKVDRSNQPQHF
NA	TRBV6-4	TRBD2	TRBJ2-3	TGTGCCAGCAGTGAAACTAGCGGGGGCCGCACAGATACGCAGTATTTT	CASSETSGGRTDTQYF
NA	TRBV29-1	NA	TRBJ2-1	TGCAGCATCAGGCCGATAAACAATGAGCAGTTCTTC	CSIRPINNEQFF
once	TRBV4-2	TRBD2	TRBJ2-7	TGTGCCAGCAGCCAAGTTAGTAGCGGGAGAGCCGTTTGGCCCGAGCAGTACTTC	CASSQVSSGRAVWPEQYF
NA	TRBV19	NA	TRBJ2-2	TGTGCCAGTAGTGCCCTAGGTATGGGGGAGCTGTTTTTT	CASSALGMGELFF
few	TRBV19	TRBD1	TRBJ1-1	TGTGCCAGTAGTGTCGACAGGGCGGGAGGTAGAGCTTTCTTT	CASSVDRAGGRAFF
NA	TRBV27	NA	TRBJ2-1	TGTGCCAGCAGTTTAGCGCGGGGGCCCTACAATGAGCAGTTCTTC	CASSLARGPYNEQFF
NA	TRBV19	NA	TRBJ1-3	TGTGCCAGTCGACGCGCCGTCGGGGTGTCTGGAAACACCATATATTTT	CASRRAVGVSGNTIYF
NA	TRBV4-1	TRBD1	TRBJ2-1	TGCGCCAGCAGCCAAGGAATAGTCACAGGGGGCGGTAATGAGCAGTTCTTC	CASSQGIVTGGGNEQFF
NA	TRBV7-2	TRBD1	TRBJ2-3	TGTGCCAGCAGCTTAGAGGGGACAGGGGTAGAAGATACGCAGTATTTT	CASSLEGTGVEDTQYF
NA	TRBV6-1	NA	TRBJ1-3	TGTGCCAGCAGTGACCTCGACACCATATATTTT	CASSDLDTIYF
NA	TRBV7-9	NA	TRBJ1-1	TGTGCCAGCAGCGTCCCCGGGAACACTGAAGCTTTCTTT	CASSVPGNTEAFF
once	TRBV5-1	NA	TRBJ2-6	TGCGCCAGCCGTTCAGGATCTAACTCTGGGGCCAACGTCCTGACTTTC	CASRSGSNSGANVLTF
NA	TRBV27	TRBD2	TRBJ2-1	TGTGCCAGCAGTTCCGGGAGGGCCGAGTTCTTC	CASSSGRAEFF
NA	TRBV19	NA	TRBJ1-1	TGTGCCAGTAGTATCCGAGGAGGTACTGAAGCTTTCTTT	CASSIRGGTEAFF
NA	TRBV4-2	NA	TRBJ2-7	TGTGCCAGCAGCCAAGATCTGGGGACTTACGAGCAGTACTTC	CASSQDLGTYEQYF
few	TRBV19	TRBD1	TRBJ1-1	TGTGCCAGTAGTGGAGGGGGCCCGGCTTTCTTT	CASSGGGPAFF